The 19 T cell receptor beta chains in this list originate from one sample, sequenced in a study of blood T cell repertoires in COVID-19. Profiling relied on immunoSEQ multiplex PCR, and the TCRdb table lists in-frame clones only, not all of them. The repertoire holds 150,000 to 200,000 clones, with around 85% as singletons. Sequenced input: peripheral blood. These receptors came from a man in his 60s with acute or convalescent COVID-19.

The gene calls are TRBV15 and TRBJ2-2; TRBD2 matches at 8 bases. The J segment lost 4 bases and the V segment lost 0 bases, leaving 7 bases of the junction unmatched. The CDR3 consists of 17 residues. CDR1 and CDR2 (germline): LNHNV, YYDKDF (reference sequence). This CDR3 reads CATSRDRSRGVTGELFF. CDR3 nucleotide sequence: TGTGCCACCAGCAGAGATAGGTCGCGGGGGGTCACCGGGGAGCTGTTTTTT.

This clone was seen once. The CDR3 protein is CASSLDPGQNNEQFF. For the CDR3, the DNA is TGTGCCAGCAGCTTGGACCCAGGGCAGAACAATGAGCAGTTCTTC. This chain joins TRBV5-4 and TRBJ2-1; D might be TRBD1 (5 bases). The CDR3 length is 15 residues. The germline gives CDR1 SGHNT, CDR2 YYREEE (reference sequence). V gave up 0 bases and J gave up 5 bases, with 12 bases separating them.

This chain links TRBV4-2 with TRBJ1-2; 7 nucleotides agree with TRBD1. The V segment lost 3 bases and the J segment 6 bases; nucleotides outside the gene matches: 10. The germline V gene has CDR1 LGHNA and CDR2 YNFKEQ. The CDR3 loop spans 15 amino acids. CDR3 residues: CASSQDFGTVDGYTF. CDR3 DNA: TGTGCCAGCAGCCAGGACTTCGGGACAGTAGATGGCTACACCTTC.

About this clone itself: The identical CDR3 is also encoded by other nucleotide sequences in the sample. This chain connects TRBV9 to TRBJ2-2, with D hard to call. This CDR3 spans 15 amino acids. Trimming left V 0 bases short and J 2 bases short, with 8 bases between. The germline V gene has CDR1 SGDLS and CDR2 YYNGEE. CDR3 in DNA: TGTGCCAGCAGCGTAGACCCGGGTAACACCGGGGAGCTGTTTTTT. This gives the protein CASSVDPGNTGELFF.

The V and J genes are TRBV24-1 and TRBJ2-1; 8 bases match TRBD1. The CDR3 covers 16 residues. Germline V lookup: CDR1 KGHDR, CDR2 SFDVKD. The J segment lost 0 bases and the V segment lost 5 bases, leaving 5 bases of the junction unmatched. The CDR3 loop reads CATSGTGGSSYNEQFF. For the CDR3, the DNA is TGTGCCACCAGTGGCACAGGGGGAAGCTCCTACAATGAGCAGTTCTTC.

The chain links TRBV3-1 (or the pseudogene TRBV3-2) to TRBJ2-1, with TRBD1 matching over 9 bases. Germline V lookup: CDR1 LGHDT, CDR2 YNNKEL (reference sequence). The V and J ends lost 3 bases and 1 base, in that order; junction bases with no gene match: 1. This CDR3 has 15 amino acids. The chain's CDR3 is CASSQGTGSYNEQFF. CDR3 DNA: TGTGCCAGCAGCCAGGGGACAGGGTCCTACAATGAGCAGTTCTTC.

This clone was observed once. The chain uses TRBV3-1 (or the pseudogene TRBV3-2) and TRBJ1-2; 10 bases are shared with TRBD1. J was trimmed by 9 bases and V by 3 bases; bases with no gene match: 7. Germline CDR1 is LGHDT and CDR2 is YNNKEL (reference sequence). This CDR3 contains 14 residues. The CDR3: CASSQPGQGTRYTF. The CDR3 DNA follows: TGTGCCAGCAGCCAGCCGGGACAGGGGACCCGCTACACCTTC.

The chain employs TRBV11-2 and TRBJ2-7; D gene unclear. V was cut by 4 bases and J by 3 bases, with 16 bases left in between. The germline CDR1 and CDR2 sequences are SGHAT and FQNNGV. The CDR3 is 15 amino acids. In DNA, the CDR3 is TGTGCCAGCAGCTCCGGTATTACAGAGAGCTACGAGCAGTACTTC. Protein sequence: CASSSGITESYEQYF.

The chain recombines TRBV5-3 with TRBJ1-1; unclear D gene. TRBV5-3 is filed as an ORF, its function uncertain. This CDR3 has 14 amino acids. Trimming pared 5 bases from V and 2 bases from J, leaving 13 bases between. The CDR3 DNA reads as TGTGCCAGAAGTTCCATACGGGTCAACACTGAAGCTTTCTTT. Residues: CARSSIRVNTEAFF.

This chain connects TRBV7-8 to TRBJ1-5, with a tentative D call TRBD1 (5 bases). The CDR3 loop spans 16 amino acids. The germline V gene has CDR1 SGHVS and CDR2 FQNEAQ. The V gene lost 5 bases and the J gene lost 2 bases, with 16 bases spanning the gap. The CDR3 coding sequence is TGTGCCAGCAGCCCAAGACAGACGGATCGCAATCAGCCCCAGCATTTT. Its protein product is CASSPRQTDRNQPQHF.

The chain links TRBV18 to TRBJ1-5; no reliable D call. This CDR3 is built from 15 residues. Germline values: CDR1 KGHSH, CDR2 LQKENI. The V and J ends lost 6 bases and 7 bases respectively, with 19 bases between them. The CDR3 bases are TGTGCCAGCTCCCTAACTCCGGGTTTGGTACAGCCCCAGCATTTT. Protein product: CASSLTPGLVQPQHF. The whole variable domain, filled in from reference TRBV18 and TRBJ1-5, reads NAGVMQNPRHLVRRRGQEARLRCSPMKGHSHVYWYRQLPEEGLKFMVYLQKENIIDESGMPKERFSAEFPKEGPSILRIQQVVRGDSAAYFCASSLTPGLVQPQHFGDGTRLSIL.

This clone was observed a handful of times. V and J are TRBV3-1 (or the pseudogene TRBV3-2) and TRBJ2-3; unclear D gene. The CDR3 is 13 residues long. Germline CDR1 LGHDT, CDR2 YNNKEL (reference sequence). The ends were cut back, 2 bases at V and 9 bases at J, with 12 bases in the middle. This CDR3 reads CASSQTSRWTQYF. In DNA, the CDR3 is TGTGCCAGCAGCCAAACTTCTAGGTGGACGCAGTATTTT.

The gene calls are TRBV11-1 and TRBJ2-4; maybe TRBD2 (6 bases). The CDR3 length is 15 residues. V lost 2 bases, J lost 0 bases, and 8 bases lay in between. Germline CDR1 and CDR2: SGHAT and FQDESV (reference sequence). CDR3 in amino acids: CASSLLGLAKNIQYF. The CDR3 DNA is TGTGCCAGCAGCTTATTGGGACTAGCCAAAAACATTCAGTACTTC. The full variable domain, with the rest looked up from reference TRBV11-1 and TRBJ2-4, is EAEVAQSPRYKITEKSQAVAFWCDPISGHATLYWYRQILGQGPELLVQFQDESVVDDSQLPKDRFSAERLKGVDSTLKIQPAELGDSAMYLCASSLLGLAKNIQYFGAGTRLSVL.

This chain links TRBV2 with TRBJ2-2; 10 bases map to TRBD1. Trimming removed 3 bases from V and 6 bases from J; junction bases left unmatched: 7. The CDR3 sequence is 16 residues long. From germline, CDR1 is SNHLY and CDR2 FYNNEI. The CDR3 region is CASSDNGQGVSGELFF. CDR3 DNA: TGTGCCAGCAGTGATAACGGACAGGGGGTATCCGGGGAGCTGTTTTTT. Supplemented by reference TRBV2 and TRBJ2-2, the full variable domain reads EPEVTQTPSHQVTQMGQEVILRCVPISNHLYFYWYRQILGQKVEFLVSFYNNEISEKSEIFDDQFSVERPDGSNFTLKIRSTKLEDSAMYFCASSDNGQGVSGELFFGEGSRLTVL.

This clone was detected once. The CDR3 spells CASSLGTSLPYEQYF. Written as DNA, the CDR3 is TGTGCCAGCAGTTTAGGGACTAGCCTTCCCTACGAGCAGTACTTC. The gene calls are TRBV27 and TRBJ2-7; TRBD2 agrees at 9 bases. CDR3 length: 15 amino acids. CDR1 MNHEY and CDR2 SMNVEV come from the germline V gene (reference sequence). J lost 2 bases, V lost 2 bases, and 4 bases had no gene match.

This chain connects TRBV10-3 to TRBJ2-2; 9 bases are a match to TRBD1. CDR1 is ENHRY and CDR2 is SYGVKD in the germline V gene. The CDR3 has 17 amino acids. Trimming took 2 bases from V and 5 from J; bases not matched to a gene: 9. The DNA for the CDR3 is TGTGCCATCAGTGAGGTCGAACAGGGGGCGGGTACCGGGGAGCTGTTTTTT. This encodes CAISEVEQGAGTGELFF.

The gene calls are TRBV7-9 and TRBJ1-1; weak D call: TRBD1 (6 bases). Germline V gene data show CDR1 as SEHNR and CDR2 as FQNEAQ (reference sequence). The CDR3 is 13 residues long. V shed 2 bases and J shed 5 bases, with 9 bases lying between them. CDR3 sequence: CASSLQGPTEAFF. DNA for the CDR3: TGTGCCAGCAGCTTACAGGGGCCTACTGAAGCTTTCTTT.

The count of this clone is one. The rearrangement uses TRBV7-2 and TRBJ2-7, with a tentative D call TRBD2 (6 bases). CDR1 and CDR2 (germline): SGHTA, FQGNSA. This CDR3 comprises 14 residues. With 0 bases removed from V and 3 bases from J, the gap between germline ends came to 9 bases. CDR3 residues: CASSLAGAGYEQYF. CDR3 sequence (DNA): TGTGCCAGCAGCTTAGCGGGAGCGGGCTACGAGCAGTACTTC.

The genes are TRBV14 and TRBJ2-3, with D perhaps matching TRBD2 (6 bases). V shed 5 bases and J shed 5 bases, with 17 bases lying between them. Per germline, CDR1 SGHDN and CDR2 FVKESK. CDR3 length: 15 amino acids. CDR3 sequence reads: CASSLFPGAGDTQYF. The CDR3 DNA is TGTGCCAGCAGCTTGTTCCCGGGAGCCGGAGATACGCAGTATTTT.